This T cell receptor beta chain was sequenced during a study of T cells in Graves' hyperthyroidism and ophthalmopathy. Looking at the study overall: The blood sample was taken at first diagnosis, before treatment began.

Trimming shortened V by 4 bases and J by 5 bases, and 12 bases separated the two germline ends. Germline V CDR1 and CDR2: SNHLY, FYNNEI. The CDR3 contains 13 residues. Template material for amplifying TCR beta CDR3 regions consisted of RNA transcripts. First-round RT-PCR with HTBI primers amplified the TCR CDR3 region. Via MiXCR, TCRdb re-called the multiplex PCR reads, giving one row per CDR3 protein. Altogether 300,000 to 350,000 distinct CDR3 sequences are present, around 18% being singletons, with the ten largest covering 15% to 17%. Study-level findings and limits: Prediction of ophthalmopathy progression came a median 6.5 months pre-onset. Stable hyperthyroidism was separated from ophthalmopathy by a model based on 13 V-J features. Most clonotypes expanded in the thyroid (above 0.001) were also present in blood.

To note about this clonotype: Its antigen is unknown.

The rearrangement joins TRBV2 to TRBJ2-7; D possibly matches TRBD1 or TRBD2 (7 bases each). Material: blood. This TCR was recovered from a woman aged 40-49 years with Graves' ophthalmopathy. The CDR3 coding sequence is TGTGCCAGCAGTGGACAGGGAGGGGACGAGCAGTACTTC. Amino acids: CASSGQGGDEQYF. Looking up the rest from reference TRBV2 and TRBJ2-7 gives the full variable domain: EPEVTQTPSHQVTQMGQEVILRCVPISNHLYFYWYRQILGQKVEFLVSFYNNEISEKSEIFDDQFSVERPDGSNFTLKIRSTKLEDSAMYFCASSGQGGDEQYFGPGTRLTVT.